This TCR beta chain was sequenced for a study of T-cell reconstitution after alpha-beta-depleted transplantation in children. General study results and limits: About two months after transplant, alpha-beta T cells reportedly came from several hundred expanded graft clones. Some patients showed high day-60 TCRbeta diversity, which derived from surviving recipient T cells and thymic progenitors.

It was with unique molecular identifiers that the TCRbeta library was prepared. TCRdb called the PCR reads again in MiXCR, with one record for every CDR3 protein. The table has some 70,000 distinct CDR3 sequences, over 4.5% seen once. This clonotype was detected many times. Its antigen remains unidentified. V was clipped by 5 bases and J by 1 base, with 11 bases between them. Looked up from germline, CDR1 is MNHEY and CDR2 is SMNVEV (reference sequence). This CDR3 contains 14 residues. The V call is TRBV27, the J call TRBJ1-1; no definite D call. The sample consisted of PBMCs, mostly from graft donor cells, taken 180 days after TCRalphabeta/CD19-depleted stem cell transplant. The TCR was taken from a boy under two years old who had a stem cell transplant for acute myeloid leukemia, so the T cells may come from the graft donor. CDR3 sequence: CASSSRWENTEAFF. DNA of the CDR3: TGTGCCAGCAGTAGCCGTTGGGAGAACACTGAAGCTTTCTTT.